This T cell receptor beta chain is drawn from a study of T-cell reconstitution after alpha-beta-depleted transplantation in children. CDR3 size: 17 residues. CDR1 and CDR2 from the germline V gene are MNHEY and SMNVEV (reference sequence). V lost 4 bases and J lost 4, with 20 bases in between. This clonotype was picked up a small number of times. Unique molecular identifiers tagged the TCRbeta library. TCRdb reprocessed the PCR reads with MiXCR, giving one entry per CDR3 protein. The data show around 360,000 distinct CDR3 sequences, 10% seen once. The genes are TRBV27 and TRBJ1-5; D might be TRBD1 (6 bases). This clonotype was sampled from a human donor who donated a stem cell graft to a child with acute lymphoblastic leukemia. Sequences were derived from PBMCs from the stem cell graft donor, sampled from the stem cell graft. In nucleotides, the CDR3 is TGTGCCAGCAGTTCCTTTGGCCAGGGGAACGGTAATCAGCCCCAGCATTTT. Translating gives CASSSFGQGNGNQPQHF.